Presented here are 25 T cell receptor beta chains from one specimen sequenced in a study of cytomegalovirus exposure and HLA in healthy donors (dated by TCRdb to the late 2010s). The library was built by means of the immunoSEQ multiplex PCR assay. For the multiplex PCR, a mixture combining 60 forward primers for TCR Vbeta segments and 13 reverse primers for TCR Jbeta segments was used. Not all clones reach the TCRdb copy of this immuneACCESS table, which keeps in-frame sequences only. Checked studies attribute under half of the gap to unresolved V genes and leave the rest unexplained. The sample table includes some 130,000 clones. The ten largest make up 1.5% to 1.9% of the sample. The sequencing sample was made of PBMCs. The receptors stem from a woman aged 40 to 55 in good health and CMV-seronegative.

The chain combines TRBV6-1 with TRBJ1-3; D not resolved. Germline V lookup: CDR1 MNHNS, CDR2 SASEGT. The CDR3 has 17 residues. V was clipped by 0 bases and J by 0 bases, with 12 bases between them. CDR3 sequence (DNA): TGTGCCAGCAGTGAAGCCCATTCGCGATACTCTGGAAACACCATATATTTT. Its translation: CASSEAHSRYSGNTIYF.

CDR3 in DNA: TGTGCCAGCAGCGTCCCAGGCATGAACACTGAAGCTTTCTTT. Residues: CASSVPGMNTEAFF. The genes are TRBV9 and TRBJ1-1; D is ambiguous. The CDR3 consists of 14 residues. Trimming took 2 bases from V and 0 from J, leaving 8 bases between them. Germline V CDR1 and CDR2: SGDLS, YYNGEE.

The chain uses TRBV9 and TRBJ2-2, with a possible D match to TRBD1 (6 bases). Germline V CDR1 and CDR2: SGDLS, YYNGEE. Trimming stripped 3 bases from V and 6 bases from J, with 15 bases between. The CDR3 has 15 residues. CDR3: CASSGRTVPSGELFF. The CDR3 DNA sequence: TGTGCCAGCAGCGGACGGACAGTTCCGTCCGGGGAGCTGTTTTTT.

The chain joins TRBV10-3 to TRBJ1-6; 9 nucleotides agree with TRBD1. CDR3 size: 15 residues. The V segment lost 4 bases and the J segment 10 bases; nucleotides outside the gene matches: 8. Germline CDR1 is ENHRY and CDR2 is SYGVKD. In DNA form, the CDR3 reads TGTGCCATCAGTGGGACAGGGGCGCGGGAATCACCCCTCCACTTT. Encoded protein: CAISGTGARESPLHF.

V gene TRBV29-1 combines with J gene TRBJ2-1; TRBD1 aligns across 7 bases. The CDR3 has 14 residues. Germline lookup yields CDR1 SQVTM and CDR2 ANQGSEA. Germline trimming cut 7 bases from V and 0 bases from J; bases unmatched to any gene: 6. In DNA, the CDR3 is TGCAGCGGCACCGGGACAGTCTCCTACAATGAGCAGTTCTTC. Encoded protein: CSGTGTVSYNEQFF.

The gene calls are TRBV6-1 and TRBJ1-2; D uncertain. Germline V gives CDR1 MNHNS, CDR2 SASEGT. Deletions cut 2 bases from V and 7 bases from J, with 8 bases between. The CDR3 contains 12 residues. This CDR3 is CASSEPPGGYTF. DNA for the CDR3: TGTGCCAGCAGTGAACCCCCCGGTGGCTACACCTTC.

This sequence joins TRBV19 and TRBJ2-1, with 8 bases lining up with TRBD1. Trimming cost V 5 bases and J 1 base; bases outside gene matches: 4. The germline V gene encodes CDR1 LNHDA and CDR2 SQIVND (reference sequence). The CDR3 covers 15 residues. CDR3: CASSRQGFSYNEQFF. Here the CDR3 DNA reads TGTGCCAGTAGTCGACAGGGGTTTTCCTACAATGAGCAGTTCTTC.

The chain combines TRBV7-2 with TRBJ2-7; D assignment may be TRBD1 or TRBD2 (5 bases each). The CDR3 consists of 13 residues. Trimming pared 1 base from V and 3 bases from J, leaving 7 bases between. Per the germline V gene, CDR1 is SGHTA and CDR2 is FQGNSA. The CDR3 sequence is CASSLVGGYEQYV. The CDR3 bases are TGTGCCAGCAGCTTAGTTGGGGGCTACGAGCAGTACGTC.

V usage is TRBV5-6 and J usage is TRBJ2-7; D is perhaps TRBD2 (7 bases). This CDR3 contains 16 residues. The V gene's germline CDR1 is SGHDT and CDR2 YYEEEE. V was trimmed by 1 base and J by 1 base, leaving 15 bases between them. The CDR3 nucleotides are TGTGCCAGCAGCTTGACCATACGGGGGGCATCCTACGAGCAGTACTTC. Translating it yields CASSLTIRGASYEQYF.

The gene calls are TRBV20-1 and TRBJ1-1; 7 bases agree with TRBD1. Germline CDR1 DFQATT, CDR2 SNEGSKA (reference sequence). This CDR3 has 11 residues. J gave up 11 bases and V 5 bases, and 8 bases lay outside the gene matches. The DNA of the CDR3 is TGCAGTGCTGACCTTGACAGGGTGGCTTTCTTT. Translating it yields CSADLDRVAFF.

The V gene is TRBV4-3, the J gene TRBJ2-1; 8 bases match TRBD1. Looked up from germline, CDR1 is LGHNA and CDR2 is YSLEER. V lost 0 bases, J lost 0 bases, and 4 bases stayed unmatched. This CDR3 contains 17 residues. In nucleotides, the CDR3 is TGCGCCAGCAGCCAAGAATCGACAGGGGCCTCCTACAATGAGCAGTTCTTC. This sequence encodes CASSQESTGASYNEQFF.

The rearrangement joins TRBV5-1 to TRBJ2-2, with TRBD2 matching 10 bases. Looked up from germline, CDR1 is SGHRS and CDR2 is YFSETQ. This CDR3 is 19 amino acids long. J gave up 7 bases and V 3 bases, and 18 bases lay outside the gene matches. CDR3 protein: CASSSLIRLAGIPGGELFF. CDR3 DNA sequence: TGCGCCAGCAGCTCCCTTATTCGACTAGCGGGCATCCCGGGCGGGGAGCTGTTTTTT.

This chain uses TRBV11-1 with TRBJ1-3; D gene unclear. The V gene lost 3 bases and the J gene lost 5 bases, with 11 bases spanning the gap. The CDR3 extends over 14 amino acids. CDR1 is SGHAT and CDR2 is FQDESV in the germline V gene (reference sequence). CDR3 sequence: CASSLAGVRNTIYF. CDR3 bases: TGTGCCAGCAGCTTGGCGGGAGTACGAAACACCATATATTTT.

This sequence joins TRBV6-1 and TRBJ2-3; D call uncertain. CDR1 is MNHNS and CDR2 is SASEGT in the germline V gene. V gave up 7 bases and J gave up 3 bases, with 11 bases separating them. This CDR3 spans 13 amino acids. CDR3 residues: CASTEPETDTQYF. In nucleotides, the CDR3 is TGTGCCAGCACCGAACCCGAGACAGATACGCAGTATTTT.

The gene calls are TRBV28 and TRBJ2-5, with TRBD1 matching 9 bases. Germline assignment: CDR1 MDHEN and CDR2 SYDVKM. CDR3 size: 15 residues. The ends lost 7 bases at V and 0 bases at J; junction bases unmatched: 6. In DNA form, the CDR3 reads TGTGCCAGCACCCGGGGACAGGGTAACCAAGAGACCCAGTACTTC. Encoded protein: CASTRGQGNQETQYF.

The rearrangement uses TRBV5-1 and TRBJ1-1; 7 bases align to TRBD1. V gave up 2 bases and J gave up 6 bases; unmatched junction bases: 7. This CDR3 comprises 14 residues. Germline V gene data show CDR1 as SGHRS and CDR2 as YFSETQ. The DNA for the CDR3 is TGCGCCAGCAGCTTCCGACAGGGACAATCTGAAGCTTTCTTT. It is translated as CASSFRQGQSEAFF.

CDR3 nucleotide sequence: TGTGCCAGCAGTTACCGGACTAGTCGTGGAGATACGCAGTATTTT. This translates into CASSYRTSRGDTQYF. J is TRBJ2-3 and V is TRBV6-5, with TRBD2 identical over 7 bases. This CDR3 has 15 residues. Germline CDR1 is MNHEY and CDR2 is SVGAGI. J lost 5 bases, V lost 2 bases, and 7 bases had no gene match.

The rearrangement uses TRBV7-8 and TRBJ2-3, with TRBD1 matching 10 bases. The V segment lost 4 bases and the J segment 5 bases; nucleotides outside the gene matches: 6. Germline V gene data show CDR1 as SGHVS and CDR2 as FQNEAQ. CDR3 length equals 15 residues. CDR3 nucleotides: TGTGCCAGCAGCTCCGGGACAGGGGCGGGAGATACGCAGTATTTT. Translated, it gives CASSSGTGAGDTQYF.

This sequence joins TRBV18 and TRBJ1-5; 7 bases are shared with TRBD1. V trimming: 2 bases; J trimming: 7 bases; junction bases outside the gene matches: 11. This CDR3 spans 16 amino acids. Germline V gives CDR1 KGHSH, CDR2 LQKENI. The CDR3 loop is CASSPDRATVRQPQHF. For the CDR3, the DNA is TGTGCCAGCTCACCAGACAGGGCGACAGTCAGACAGCCCCAGCATTTT. Supplemented by reference TRBV18 and TRBJ1-5, the full variable domain reads NAGVMQNPRHLVRRRGQEARLRCSPMKGHSHVYWYRQLPEEGLKFMVYLQKENIIDESGMPKERFSAEFPKEGPSILRIQQVVRGDSAAYFCASSPDRATVRQPQHFGDGTRLSIL.

The rearrangement joins TRBV6-5 to TRBJ2-7; the D gene is possibly TRBD2 (5 bases). This CDR3 has 15 amino acids. V was clipped by 0 bases and J by 4 bases, with 13 bases between them. Germline CDR1 is MNHEY and CDR2 is SVGAGI. CDR3 in DNA: TGTGCCAGCAGTTACTCCGGGGATGTTGAGTACGAGCAGTACTTC. This sequence encodes CASSYSGDVEYEQYF.

V is TRBV18 and J is TRBJ1-5; maybe TRBD1 (6 bases). Germline-derived CDR1 and CDR2 are KGHSH and LQKENI. The CDR3 has 14 residues. Trimming took off 2 bases at V and 3 bases at J, with 8 bases between the two ends. In DNA, the CDR3 is TGTGCCAGCTCACCAGTGGGGGCCAATCAGCCCCAGCATTTT. Translated: CASSPVGANQPQHF.

CDR3 sequence (DNA): TGTGCCAGCAGCGTAGGCGGTCAAGAGACCCAGTACTTC. The encoded protein is CASSVGGQETQYF. The V gene is TRBV9, the J gene TRBJ2-5; D not certain. The germline V gene encodes CDR1 SGDLS and CDR2 YYNGEE. This CDR3 contains 13 residues. The V and J ends lost 0 bases and 2 bases respectively, with 5 bases between them.

The chain couples TRBV7-3 to TRBJ2-1; TRBD2 matches 11 bases. This CDR3 has 16 residues. The germline CDR1 and CDR2 sequences are SGHTA and FQGTGA. V shed 5 bases, J shed 5 bases, and the junction held 8 bases outside the gene matches. CDR3 residues: CASSPDGTSGHNEQFF. The CDR3 bases are TGTGCCAGCAGCCCCGATGGGACTAGCGGACACAATGAGCAGTTCTTC.

This chain links TRBV7-2 with TRBJ2-7, with TRBD2 matching over 7 bases. V lost 5 bases, J lost 7 bases, and 2 bases stayed unmatched. The CDR3 is made up of 11 amino acids. Germline-derived CDR1 and CDR2 are SGHTA and FQGNSA. CDR3 sequence (DNA): TGTGCCAGCAGCGGTAGCGGGGAGCAGTACTTC. Its protein product is CASSGSGEQYF.

V usage is TRBV10-3 and J usage is TRBJ1-1; possible D gene TRBD1, 5 bases. Trimming took off 0 bases at V and 5 bases at J, with 19 bases between the two ends. The CDR3 has 17 residues. Germline V gene sequence: CDR1 ENHRY, CDR2 SYGVKD. The chain's CDR3 is CAISESKGLLGETEAFF. DNA for the CDR3: TGTGCCATCAGTGAGTCGAAGGGACTCCTTGGGGAGACTGAAGCTTTCTTT.